Below, 21 T cell receptor beta chains from the same sample are listed, as sequenced in a study of T cell repertoires in cytomegalovirus infection. Via MiXCR, TCRdb re-called the reads, giving one row per CDR3 protein. Among about 700,000 distinct CDR3 sequences, roughly 30% were seen once, and the ten largest hold about 20%. Antigens for these TCRs are unknown. The sequencing used cultured PBMCs, collected from culture after CMV antigen stimulation. These receptors were taken from a human donor in good health (CMV status not recorded). Some clones in this sample may be carry-over from other donors' samples.

This clonotype was detected ten times or more. The V call is TRBV7-6, the J call TRBJ1-1; 8 bases map to TRBD1. The CDR3 has 15 amino acids. After removal of 5 bases from V and 4 bases from J, the junction contained 9 bases not matched to a gene. Germline V gene data show CDR1 as SGHVS and CDR2 as FNYEAQ. The CDR3 sequence is CASSPWTGLSTEAFF. For the CDR3, the DNA is TGTGCCAGCAGCCCTTGGACAGGGTTAAGCACTGAAGCTTTCTTT.

Many counts were recorded for this clonotype. J is TRBJ2-5 and V is TRBV7-2; the match to TRBD2 covers 9 bases. Losses at the gene ends were 5 bases for V and 2 bases for J; bases not matched to a gene: 6. Germline V gene data show CDR1 as SGHTA and CDR2 as FQGNSA. The CDR3 has 15 residues. The CDR3 loop is CASSAGTSGQETQYF. The DNA for the CDR3 is TGTGCCAGCAGCGCCGGCACTAGCGGGCAAGAGACCCAGTACTTC. Together with reference TRBV7-2 and TRBJ2-5, the CDR3 gives the full variable domain: GAGVSQSPSNKVTEKGKDVELRCDPISGHTALYWYRQSLGQGLEFLIYFQGNSAPDKSGLPSDRFSAERTGGSVSTLTIQRTQQEDSAVYLCASSAGTSGQETQYFGPGTRLLVL.

The chain couples TRBV7-2 to TRBJ2-3; D may be TRBD1 or TRBD2 (5 bases each). This CDR3 region has 17 residues. The germline V gene encodes CDR1 SGHTA and CDR2 FQGNSA. V was cut by 1 base and J by 4 bases, with 18 bases left in between. CDR3 loop: CASSLGVGSLGADTQYF. The CDR3 region has the DNA TGTGCCAGCAGCTTAGGAGTAGGATCCCTGGGGGCAGATACGCAGTATTTT.

This chain links TRBV20-1 with TRBJ2-7; possible D gene TRBD2, 5 bases. Trimming shortened V by 3 bases and J by 4 bases, and 10 bases separated the two germline ends. CDR1 and CDR2 from the germline V gene are DFQATT and SNEGSKA (reference sequence). The CDR3 length is 12 residues. The DNA of the CDR3 is TGCAGTGCTAGGGTTACGGGATACGAGCAGTACTTC. It encodes CSARVTGYEQYF.

The chain has TRBV4-1 and TRBJ1-5; 7 bases agree with TRBD1. V lost 2 bases and J lost 4; bases outside the gene matches: 8. The CDR3 consists of 16 residues. Germline CDR1 reads MGHRA; CDR2 reads YSYEKL. The chain's CDR3 is CASSQPRTGQNQPQHF. For the CDR3, the DNA is TGCGCCAGCAGCCAACCCCGGACAGGCCAGAATCAGCCCCAGCATTTT.

The sample holds one count of this clonotype. The rearrangement uses TRBV6-2 or TRBV6-3 and TRBJ2-3; D ambiguous. CDR1 is MNHEY and CDR2 is SVGEGT in the germline V gene. V shed 0 bases and J shed 0 bases, with 7 bases lying between them. This CDR3 is 15 amino acids long. CDR3 bases: TGTGCCAGCAGTTACTCGTCCACTAGCACAGATACGCAGTATTTT. This translates into CASSYSSTSTDTQYF.

This clonotype was seen a handful of times. This chain links TRBV18 with TRBJ2-7, with 7 bases aligning to TRBD2. After removal of 3 bases from V and 4 bases from J, the junction contained 21 bases not matched to a gene. Germline V gene lookup returns CDR1 KGHSH and CDR2 LQKENI. The CDR3 covers 19 residues. Here the CDR3 DNA reads TGTGCCAGCTCACCCAGTCGAAGACCAGGGTTGTTGGGGGGGTACGAGCAGTACTTC. The encoded protein is CASSPSRRPGLLGGYEQYF.

With respect to this clonotype: A junction boundary mismatches the germline segment, possibly from a read error. This chain links TRBV20-1 with TRBJ1-4; D is unresolved. The length of the CDR3 is 14 residues. Germline CDR1 reads DFQATT; CDR2 reads SNEGSKA (reference sequence). The CDR3 here is CSASGAAPSEKLFF. The CDR3 DNA reads as TGCAGTGCTAGCGGAGCAGCGCCATCCGAAAAGCTGTTTTTT.

V usage is TRBV7-2 and J usage is TRBJ2-7; D perhaps matches TRBD2 (6 bases). Trimming stripped 5 bases from V and 0 bases from J, with 14 bases between. CDR3 length equals 15 residues. In germline, CDR1 is SGHTA, CDR2 FQGNSA. The CDR3 DNA reads as TGTGCCAGCAGCCAGGTCGGGACTTCCTCCTACGAGCAGTACTTC. Translation gives CASSQVGTSSYEQYF.

V is TRBV27 and J is TRBJ1-4; TRBD1 matches at 10 bases. CDR1 MNHEY and CDR2 SMNVEV come from the germline V gene (reference sequence). The CDR3 consists of 14 residues. Trimming took 8 bases from V and 3 from J; bases not matched to a gene: 3. The CDR3 is CASRDRGANEKLFF. The CDR3 nucleotides are TGTGCCAGCCGGGACAGGGGAGCTAATGAAAAACTGTTTTTT.

The V gene is TRBV19, the J gene TRBJ2-1; 7 bases line up with TRBD1. The CDR3 extends over 13 amino acids. CDR1 and CDR2 from the germline V gene are LNHDA and SQIVND (reference sequence). Germline trimming cut 5 bases from V and 10 bases from J; bases unmatched to any gene: 8. CDR3 nucleotides: TGTGCCAGTAGTGACCGGGCCAGGGGGGAGCAGTTCTTC. Amino acids: CASSDRARGEQFF.

The rearrangement uses TRBV7-9 and TRBJ2-7; D possibly matches TRBD1 or TRBD2 (5 bases each). Deletions cut 8 bases from V and 4 bases from J, with 18 bases between. Germline V gene lookup returns CDR1 SEHNR and CDR2 FQNEAQ (reference sequence). The CDR3 has 14 residues. Here the CDR3 reads CASQSVGETYEQYF. CDR3 nucleotide sequence: TGTGCCAGCCAATCCGTGGGGGAAACGTACGAGCAGTACTTC.

The V and J genes are TRBV6-5 and TRBJ2-7, with D hard to call. The CDR3 spans 12 residues. Germline V gene data show CDR1 as MNHEY and CDR2 as SVGAGI. CDR3 loop: CGTGVLPYEQYF. The CDR3 DNA reads as TGTGGAACCGGTGTTCTGCCCTACGAGCAGTACTTC.

This chain connects TRBV27 to TRBJ1-2, with 10 bases matching TRBD1. The CDR3 is made up of 16 amino acids. Looked up from germline, CDR1 is MNHEY and CDR2 is SMNVEV (reference sequence). Trimming cost V 3 bases and J 8 bases; bases outside gene matches: 12. The CDR3 region has the DNA TGTGCCAGCAGTTTCCGAGGGGACAGGGGCTTAGACGGCTACACCTTC. This codes for CASSFRGDRGLDGYTF.

The CDR3 region is CASSSGNRCQATEAFF. The CDR3 nucleotides are TGTGCCAGCAGCTCAGGCAATAGATGCCAGGCCACTGAAGCTTTCTTT. The V gene is TRBV7-4, the J gene TRBJ1-1; no clear D. Trimming cost V 4 bases and J 4 bases, with 19 bases left between them. The CDR3 has 16 residues. Germline V gene sequence: CDR1 SGHVT, CDR2 SQSDAQ.

The gene calls are TRBV7-8 and TRBJ1-4; D may be TRBD1 (5 bases). Between the trimmed V and J ends, which lost 5 bases and 4 bases, there was a span of 11 bases. The CDR3 has 14 amino acids. The germline V gene has CDR1 SGHVS and CDR2 FQNEAQ. For the CDR3, the DNA is TGTGCCAGCAGCCTCGGGACCCATAATGAAAAACTGTTTTTT. Translating it yields CASSLGTHNEKLFF.

CDR3 region: CASSPPGTDYSGNTIYF. The CDR3 coding sequence is TGTGCCAGCTCACCTCCCGGGACCGACTACTCTGGAAACACCATATATTTT. The chain uses TRBV18 and TRBJ1-3; D is possibly TRBD1 (5 bases). Germline V gene sequence: CDR1 KGHSH, CDR2 LQKENI. Trimming left V 3 bases short and J 0 bases short, with 15 bases between. The CDR3 sequence is 17 residues long. The full variable domain, in which reference TRBV18 and TRBJ1-3 provide the parts outside the CDR3, is NAGVMQNPRHLVRRRGQEARLRCSPMKGHSHVYWYRQLPEEGLKFMVYLQKENIIDESGMPKERFSAEFPKEGPSILRIQQVVRGDSAAYFCASSPPGTDYSGNTIYFGEGSWLTVV.

The chain recombines TRBV7-4 with TRBJ1-2; the D gene is possibly TRBD1 (6 bases). CDR1 SGHVT and CDR2 SQSDAQ come from the germline V gene. Trimming removed 4 bases at V and 0 bases at J, with 12 bases between. CDR3 size: 15 residues. CDR3 bases: TGTGCCAGCAGCTCAGGACAGATAGCTAACTATGGCTACACCTTC. This codes for CASSSGQIANYGYTF.

The chain employs TRBV5-1 and TRBJ1-2, with D unclear. The V gene lost 4 bases and the J gene lost 4 bases, with 14 bases spanning the gap. The CDR3 consists of 14 residues. Germline CDR1 SGHRS, CDR2 YFSETQ. The CDR3 nucleotides are TGCGCCAGCAGCCCCGCAGCGGTTCGCTATGGCTACACCTTC. Its protein is CASSPAAVRYGYTF.

This clonotype has just a few counts. This sequence joins TRBV7-6 and TRBJ2-3, with D possibly being TRBD2 (6 bases). Trimming took off 1 base at V and 2 bases at J, with 10 bases between the two ends. The CDR3 spans 15 residues. CDR1 is SGHVS and CDR2 is FNYEAQ in the germline V gene. CDR3: CASSLGTILTDTQYF. The DNA for the CDR3 is TGTGCCAGCAGCTTAGGGACTATACTCACAGATACGCAGTATTTT.

V gene TRBV6-1 combines with J gene TRBJ2-5; 13 nucleotides agree with TRBD2. The CDR3 is 16 residues long. Looked up from germline, CDR1 is MNHNS and CDR2 is SASEGT. Germline trimming cut 4 bases from V and 6 bases from J; bases unmatched to any gene: 8. This chain's CDR3 is CASSGGTSGVGKTQYF. The DNA for the CDR3 is TGTGCCAGCAGTGGAGGGACTAGCGGGGTTGGTAAGACCCAGTACTTC.